This is a list of T cell receptor beta chains from one sample in a study of blood T cell repertoires in COVID-19. Repertoires were generated with immunoSEQ multiplex PCR, while TCRdb's copy carries only in-frame clones and drops some. Of some 210,000 clones listed, 84% were seen once; the top ten hold approximately 19%. Sequencing was done on a sample of peripheral blood. These receptors were collected from a human donor in a cohort sampled during active COVID-19. Both conserved end residues are part of each CDR3. The order of the fields is clone size, D gene, J gene, V gene, CDR3 DNA, CDR3 protein. The D gene is left open where the match is weak. Some rows mark clone size as missing; the rest say once, few, many or name a class of expanded clone.

size: once; D: TRBD1; J: TRBJ1-1; V: TRBV7-2; DNA: TGTGCCAGCAGCTTAAACAGGGGGCGAGTAGCTGAAGCTTTCTTT; CDR3: CASSLNRGRVAEAFF
size: .; D: .; J: TRBJ2-4; V: TRBV15; DNA: TGTGCCACCAGCGTACGGGGGAGAGGGCTAGCCAAAAACATTCAGTACTTC; CDR3: CATSVRGRGLAKNIQYF
size: .; D: .; J: TRBJ1-5; V: TRBV24-1; DNA: TGTGCCACCAGTGATTTGCTCAGCAATCAGCCCCAGCATTTT; CDR3: CATSDLLSNQPQHF
size: .; D: .; J: TRBJ1-3; V: TRBV9; DNA: TGTGCCAGCAGCGTCGGCGGGGCCGAAAGATACTCTGGAAACACCATATATTTT; CDR3: CASSVGGAERYSGNTIYF
size: .; D: .; J: TRBJ1-1; V: TRBV3-1/TRBV3-2; DNA: TGTGCCAGCAGCCAACTAAGTCGGGGTGAAGCTTTCTTT; CDR3: CASSQLSRGEAFF
size: .; D: .; J: TRBJ2-2; V: TRBV5-1; DNA: TGCGCCAGCAGCTTGGCTCTCCCCACGGGCACCGGGGAGCTGTTTTTT; CDR3: CASSLALPTGTGELFF
size: .; D: TRBD1; J: TRBJ1-6; V: TRBV3-1/TRBV3-2; DNA: TGTGCCAGCAGCCGGACAGGGGTTTATTCACCCCTCCACTTT; CDR3: CASSRTGVYSPLHF
size: .; D: TRBD1; J: TRBJ1-1; V: TRBV9; DNA: TGTGCCAGCAGCGGAATACAGGGGAAAGACACTGAAGCTTTCTTT; CDR3: CASSGIQGKDTEAFF
size: .; D: .; J: TRBJ1-4; V: TRBV6-5; DNA: TGTGCTAGCAGTTACCAAGGGACACGGAGTGAAAAACTGTTTTTT; CDR3: CASSYQGTRSEKLFF
size: .; D: .; J: TRBJ1-1; V: TRBV7-9; DNA: TGTGCCAGCAGGGGGCAGGGGACAAATTCTGAAGCTTTCTTT; CDR3: CASRGQGTNSEAFF
size: .; D: .; J: TRBJ2-4; V: TRBV18; DNA: TGTGCCAGCTCCTCCATTTCTGACAGTACGGCGGCCAAAAACATTCAGTACTTC; CDR3: CASSSISDSTAAKNIQYF
size: .; D: TRBD1; J: TRBJ1-1; V: TRBV6-5; DNA: TGTGCCAGCAGTTACTCGAGGGCAGGGGGACGGGCAGCTTTCTTT; CDR3: CASSYSRAGGRAAFF
size: once; D: .; J: TRBJ2-7; V: TRBV28; DNA: TGTGCCTGTTCATTCGGGGCGGGAGAGCAGTACTTC; CDR3: CACSFGAGEQYF
size: .; D: TRBD2; J: TRBJ2-5; V: TRBV7-3; DNA: TGTGCCAGCAGCAGAGAGGGACTAGCGGAAGAGACCCAGTACTTC; CDR3: CASSREGLAEETQYF
size: .; D: .; J: TRBJ1-2; V: TRBV2; DNA: TGTGCCAGCAGTGGGGGGGGGATGAGATCGGTTGGCTACACCTTC; CDR3: CASSGGGMRSVGYTF
size: once; D: .; J: TRBJ1-1; V: TRBV14; DNA: TGTGCCAGCAGCAAGCATCCGACTGGAGAAGCTTTCTTT; CDR3: CASSKHPTGEAFF
size: .; D: .; J: TRBJ1-4; V: TRBV28; DNA: TGTGCCAGCAGTTACAACTACGAGGAAAAACTGTTTTTT; CDR3: CASSYNYEEKLFF
size: .; D: .; J: TRBJ2-3; V: TRBV5-1; DNA: TGCGCCAGCAGCAACCTTCCGGCCAACAGGGCAGATACGCAGTATTTT; CDR3: CASSNLPANRADTQYF
size: .; D: .; J: TRBJ2-3; V: TRBV3-1/TRBV3-2; DNA: TGTGCCAGCAGCCAAGATAGGCTAGCTTTCACAGATACGCAGTATTTT; CDR3: CASSQDRLAFTDTQYF
size: few; D: .; J: TRBJ2-6; V: TRBV5-1; DNA: TGCGCCAGCAGCTTAGGAGCGTCCGGGGCCAACGTCCTGACTTTC; CDR3: CASSLGASGANVLTF
size: few; D: TRBD2; J: TRBJ2-3; V: TRBV7-3; DNA: TGTGCCAGCAGCCGGACTAGCGGAGCAAGAGATACGCAGTATTTT; CDR3: CASSRTSGARDTQYF
size: .; D: TRBD1; J: TRBJ2-5; V: TRBV19; DNA: TGTGCCAGTAGTGGGAGAACGCCCAGACAGGGAGTGAAGCAGACCCAGTACTTC; CDR3: CASSGRTPRQGVKQTQYF
size: .; D: TRBD1; J: TRBJ1-1; V: TRBV5-8; DNA: TGTGCCAGCAGCCGGACAGGGAACACTGAAGCTTTCTTT; CDR3: CASSRTGNTEAFF
size: .; D: TRBD2; J: TRBJ2-5; V: TRBV11-2; DNA: TGTGCCAGCAGCCGGGGGGACCAAGAGACCCAGTACTTC; CDR3: CASSRGDQETQYF
size: .; D: TRBD2; J: TRBJ2-3; V: TRBV11-1; DNA: TGTGCCAGCAGCTTAGCCGCGCTAGCGGGGGGGAGGGATACGCAGTATTTT; CDR3: CASSLAALAGGRDTQYF
size: .; D: .; J: TRBJ1-2; V: TRBV18; DNA: TGTGCCAGCTCACCACCGGGACTTCGGGAGGGCTACACCTTC; CDR3: CASSPPGLREGYTF
size: .; D: .; J: TRBJ2-2; V: TRBV6-6; DNA: TGTGCCAGCAGGAACACAGGGAACACCGGGGAGCTGTTTTTT; CDR3: CASRNTGNTGELFF
size: .; D: TRBD1; J: TRBJ2-5; V: TRBV5-1; DNA: TGCGCCAGCAGCTGGGGACAGGGTGGCGAGACCCAGTACTTC; CDR3: CASSWGQGGETQYF
size: .; D: TRBD1; J: TRBJ2-1; V: TRBV5-4; DNA: TGTGCCAGCAGCTTGGGGACAGGGGACATAAATGAGCAGTTCTTC; CDR3: CASSLGTGDINEQFF
size: .; D: .; J: TRBJ2-4; V: TRBV7-2; DNA: TGTGCCAGCGGCCTCCAGGGAAACATTCAGTACTTC; CDR3: CASGLQGNIQYF
size: .; D: TRBD2; J: TRBJ2-5; V: TRBV6-6; DNA: TGTGCCAGCAGCGACTGGGTAGCGGGGGGTCGAGAGACCCAGTACTTC; CDR3: CASSDWVAGGRETQYF
size: .; D: TRBD1; J: TRBJ1-1; V: TRBV5-6; DNA: TGTGCCAGCAGCTTTACACAGGGGGCCAGTTTGTTGGCTTTCTTT; CDR3: CASSFTQGASLLAFF
size: once; D: .; J: TRBJ1-1; V: TRBV19; DNA: TGTGCCAGTAGTGGGCACCCCGGGGCTGAAGCTTTCTTT; CDR3: CASSGHPGAEAFF
size: .; D: TRBD2; J: TRBJ2-1; V: TRBV28; DNA: TGTGCCAGCAGTTTATACTTAGCGGGGCTCTACAATGAGCAGTTCTTC; CDR3: CASSLYLAGLYNEQFF
size: .; D: TRBD1; J: TRBJ1-2; V: TRBV18; DNA: TGTGCCAGCTCACGGACAGGCCTGGAAGACTATGGCTACACCTTC; CDR3: CASSRTGLEDYGYTF
size: .; D: .; J: TRBJ1-5; V: TRBV6-6; DNA: TGTGCCAGCAGCCCCGACAGGTTTTATCAGCCCCAGCATTTT; CDR3: CASSPDRFYQPQHF
size: .; D: TRBD2; J: TRBJ2-3; V: TRBV5-1; DNA: TGCGCCAGCAGCTTGTTAGCGGGAGATGAAGATACGCAGTATTTT; CDR3: CASSLLAGDEDTQYF
size: .; D: .; J: TRBJ2-5; V: TRBV2; DNA: TGTGCCAGCGGCGGAGGTTTGGGGGAGACCCAGTACTTC; CDR3: CASGGGLGETQYF
size: .; D: .; J: TRBJ2-2; V: TRBV27; DNA: TGTGCCAGCAGTTTGACAGGGAACACCGGGGAGCTGTTTTTT; CDR3: CASSLTGNTGELFF
size: .; D: .; J: TRBJ1-1; V: TRBV3-1/TRBV3-2; DNA: TGTGCCAGCAGCCAAGAACGCGGCATGGCTTTCTTT; CDR3: CASSQERGMAFF
size: once; D: TRBD2; J: TRBJ2-7; V: TRBV19; DNA: TGTGCCAGTAGTTCACGGACTAGCGGGATACCTGCCGAGCAGTACTTC; CDR3: CASSSRTSGIPAEQYF
size: .; D: .; J: TRBJ1-1; V: TRBV12-3/TRBV12-4; DNA: TGTGCCAGCAGTCTAACAGGGTCCACTGAAGCTTTCTTT; CDR3: CASSLTGSTEAFF
size: .; D: TRBD1; J: TRBJ1-5; V: TRBV7-2; DNA: TGTGCCAGCAGTTTACAGGGGGCCGGAGATCAGCCCCAGCATTTT; CDR3: CASSLQGAGDQPQHF
size: .; D: .; J: TRBJ2-1; V: TRBV6-1; DNA: TGTGCCAGCAGAAGTAGAAACAATGAGCAGTTCTTC; CDR3: CASRSRNNEQFF
size: .; D: .; J: TRBJ1-1; V: TRBV6-5; DNA: TGTGCCAGCAGTTATGAATCGGGGGGGCAGTATGAAGCTTTCTTT; CDR3: CASSYESGGQYEAFF
size: .; D: .; J: TRBJ2-2; V: TRBV6-5; DNA: TGTGCCAGCAGTTACTCTCGGGGAGTTGGGACCGGGGAGCTGTTTTTT; CDR3: CASSYSRGVGTGELFF
size: few; D: .; J: TRBJ2-7; V: TRBV7-8; DNA: TGTGCCAGCAGCTTATTGGAGGGACCCTACGAGCAGTACTTC; CDR3: CASSLLEGPYEQYF
size: .; D: TRBD1; J: TRBJ2-5; V: TRBV24-1; DNA: TGTGCCACCAGTGGAAGCACAGGGGTGGGACAAGAGACCCAGTACTTC; CDR3: CATSGSTGVGQETQYF
size: .; D: TRBD2; J: TRBJ2-2; V: TRBV5-1; DNA: TGCGCCAGCAGCCCAGGACTAGCGGCCCAGATAGGGGAGCTGTTTTTT; CDR3: CASSPGLAAQIGELFF
size: many; D: TRBD2; J: TRBJ2-5; V: TRBV10-1; DNA: TGCGCCAGCAGTGAAGGCCCCCCCAGCGGGGGGGTATCGAAGACCCAGTACTTC; CDR3: CASSEGPPSGGVSKTQYF